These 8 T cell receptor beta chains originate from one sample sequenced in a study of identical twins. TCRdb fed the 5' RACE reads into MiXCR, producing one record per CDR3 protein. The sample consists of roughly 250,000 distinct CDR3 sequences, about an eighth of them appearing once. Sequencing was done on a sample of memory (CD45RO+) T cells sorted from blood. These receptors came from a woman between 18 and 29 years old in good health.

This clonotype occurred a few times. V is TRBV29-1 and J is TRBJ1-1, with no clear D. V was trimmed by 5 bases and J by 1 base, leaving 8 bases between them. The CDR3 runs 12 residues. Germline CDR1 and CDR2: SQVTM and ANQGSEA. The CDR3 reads CSVRIENTEAFF. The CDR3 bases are TGCAGCGTTCGGATAGAGAACACTGAAGCTTTCTTT.

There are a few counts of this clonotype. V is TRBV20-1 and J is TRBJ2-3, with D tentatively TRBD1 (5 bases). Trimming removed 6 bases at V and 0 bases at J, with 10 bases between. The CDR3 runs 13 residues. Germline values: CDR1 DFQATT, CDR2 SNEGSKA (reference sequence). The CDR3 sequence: CSATRVSTDTQYF. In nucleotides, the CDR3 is TGCAGTGCCACCAGGGTGAGCACAGATACGCAGTATTTT.

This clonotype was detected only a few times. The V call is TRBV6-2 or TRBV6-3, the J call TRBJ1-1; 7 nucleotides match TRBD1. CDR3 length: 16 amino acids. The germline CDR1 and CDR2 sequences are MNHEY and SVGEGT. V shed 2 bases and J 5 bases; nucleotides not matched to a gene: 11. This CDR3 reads CASSYDMTGSVTEAFF. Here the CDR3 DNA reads TGTGCCAGCAGTTACGATATGACAGGGTCGGTAACTGAAGCTTTCTTT.

Written as DNA, the CDR3 is TGTGCCAGTAGTATAGGCATGAACAATGAGCAGTTCTTC. Translation gives CASSIGMNNEQFF. V usage is TRBV19 and J usage is TRBJ2-1; D unresolved. Germline loops: CDR1 LNHDA, CDR2 SQIVND (reference sequence). The CDR3 has 13 residues. Trimming cost V 1 base and J 5 bases, with 6 bases left between them.

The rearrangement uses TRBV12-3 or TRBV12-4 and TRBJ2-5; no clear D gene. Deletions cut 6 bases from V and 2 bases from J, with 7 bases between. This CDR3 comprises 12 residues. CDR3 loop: CASRRYQETQYF. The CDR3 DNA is TGTGCCAGCAGGAGGTATCAAGAGACCCAGTACTTC.

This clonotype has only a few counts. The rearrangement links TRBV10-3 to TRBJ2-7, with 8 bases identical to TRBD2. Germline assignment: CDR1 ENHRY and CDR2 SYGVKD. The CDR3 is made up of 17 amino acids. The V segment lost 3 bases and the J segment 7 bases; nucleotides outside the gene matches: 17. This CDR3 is CAISDTRGAPTGGEQYF. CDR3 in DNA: TGTGCCATCAGTGATACCCGAGGGGCCCCCACGGGAGGGGAGCAGTACTTC.

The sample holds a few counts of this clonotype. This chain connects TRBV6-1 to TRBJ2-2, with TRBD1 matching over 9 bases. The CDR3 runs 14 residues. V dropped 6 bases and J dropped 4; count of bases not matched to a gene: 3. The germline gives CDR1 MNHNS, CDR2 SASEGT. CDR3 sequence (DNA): TGTGCCAGCAGCGTACAGGGGGCCACCGGGGAGCTGTTTTTT. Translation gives CASSVQGATGELFF.

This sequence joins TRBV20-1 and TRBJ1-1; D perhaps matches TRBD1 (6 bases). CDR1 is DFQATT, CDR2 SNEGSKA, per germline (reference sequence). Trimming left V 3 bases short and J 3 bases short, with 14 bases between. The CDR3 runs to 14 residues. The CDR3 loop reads CSARAYRVDTEAFF. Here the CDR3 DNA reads TGCAGTGCTAGGGCATACAGGGTCGACACTGAAGCTTTCTTT.